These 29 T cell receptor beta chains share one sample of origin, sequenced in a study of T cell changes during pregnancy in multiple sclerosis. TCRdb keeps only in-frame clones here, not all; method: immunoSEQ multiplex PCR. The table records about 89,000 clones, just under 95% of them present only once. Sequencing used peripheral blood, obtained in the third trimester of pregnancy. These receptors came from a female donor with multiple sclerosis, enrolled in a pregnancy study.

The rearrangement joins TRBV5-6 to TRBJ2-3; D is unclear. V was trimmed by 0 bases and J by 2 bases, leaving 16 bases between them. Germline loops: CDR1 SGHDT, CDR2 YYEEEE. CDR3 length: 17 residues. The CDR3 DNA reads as TGTGCCAGCAGCTTGGGTATTCCTAGTTTGTACACAGATACGCAGTATTTT. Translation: CASSLGIPSLYTDTQYF. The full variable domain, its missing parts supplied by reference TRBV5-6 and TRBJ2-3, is DAGVTQSPTHLIKTRGQQVTLRCSPKSGHDTVSWYQQALGQGPQFIFQYYEEEERQRGNFPDRFSGHQFPNYSSELNVNALLLGDSALYLCASSLGIPSLYTDTQYFGPGTRLTVL.

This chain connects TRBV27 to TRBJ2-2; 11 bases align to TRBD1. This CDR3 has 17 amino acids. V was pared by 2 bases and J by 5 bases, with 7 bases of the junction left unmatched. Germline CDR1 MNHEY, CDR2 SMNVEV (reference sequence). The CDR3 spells CASSLLRTGGMTGELFF. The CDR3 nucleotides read TGTGCCAGCAGTTTACTTAGGACAGGGGGCATGACCGGGGAGCTGTTTTTT.

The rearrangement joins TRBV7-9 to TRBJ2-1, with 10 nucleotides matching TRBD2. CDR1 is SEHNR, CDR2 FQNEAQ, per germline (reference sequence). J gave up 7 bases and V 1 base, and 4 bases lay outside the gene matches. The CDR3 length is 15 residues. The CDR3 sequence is CASSLGGSGRNEQFF. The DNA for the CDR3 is TGTGCCAGCAGCTTAGGGGGTAGCGGGAGGAATGAGCAGTTCTTC.

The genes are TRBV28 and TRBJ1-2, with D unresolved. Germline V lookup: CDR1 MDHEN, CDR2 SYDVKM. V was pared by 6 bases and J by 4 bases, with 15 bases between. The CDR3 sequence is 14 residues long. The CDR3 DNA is TGTGCCAGCAGCTCCACGAGACACACCTATGGCTACACCTTC. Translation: CASSSTRHTYGYTF.

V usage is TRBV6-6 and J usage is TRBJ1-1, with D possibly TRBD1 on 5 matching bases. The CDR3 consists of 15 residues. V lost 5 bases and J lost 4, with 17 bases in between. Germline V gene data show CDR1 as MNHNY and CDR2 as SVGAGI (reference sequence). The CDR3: CASSPSRQGSTEAFF. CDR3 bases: TGTGCCAGCAGTCCAAGCCGCCAGGGTTCCACTGAAGCTTTCTTT.

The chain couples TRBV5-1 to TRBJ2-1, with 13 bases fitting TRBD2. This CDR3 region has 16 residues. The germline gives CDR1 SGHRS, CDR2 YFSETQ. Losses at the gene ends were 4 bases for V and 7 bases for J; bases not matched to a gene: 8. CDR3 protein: CASSPTRTSGRNEQFF. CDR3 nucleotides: TGCGCCAGCAGCCCGACGAGGACTAGCGGGAGAAATGAGCAGTTCTTC.

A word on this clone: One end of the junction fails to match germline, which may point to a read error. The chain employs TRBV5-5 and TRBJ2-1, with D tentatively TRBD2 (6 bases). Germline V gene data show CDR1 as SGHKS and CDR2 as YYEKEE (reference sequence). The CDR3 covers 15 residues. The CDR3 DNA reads TGTGCCAGCAGTTTGGCGGGGTCTTCCTACAATGAGCAGTTCTTC. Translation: CASSLAGSSYNEQFF.

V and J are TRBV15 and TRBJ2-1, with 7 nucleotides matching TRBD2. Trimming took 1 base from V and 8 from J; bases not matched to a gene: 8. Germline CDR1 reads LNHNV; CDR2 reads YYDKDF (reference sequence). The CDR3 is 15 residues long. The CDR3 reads CATSRAAGDNYEQFF. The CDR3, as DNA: TGTGCCACCAGCAGAGCGGCGGGAGACAACTATGAGCAGTTCTTC.

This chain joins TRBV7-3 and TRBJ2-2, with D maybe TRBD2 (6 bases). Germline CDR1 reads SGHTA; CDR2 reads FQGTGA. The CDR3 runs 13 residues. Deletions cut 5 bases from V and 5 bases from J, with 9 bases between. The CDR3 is CASSDGTTGELFF. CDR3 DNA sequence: TGTGCCAGCAGCGATGGGACTACCGGGGAGCTGTTTTTT.

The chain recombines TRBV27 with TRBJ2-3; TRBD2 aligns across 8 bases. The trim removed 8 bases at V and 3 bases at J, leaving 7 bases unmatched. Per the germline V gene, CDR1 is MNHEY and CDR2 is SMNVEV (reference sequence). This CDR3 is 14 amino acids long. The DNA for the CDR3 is TGTGCCAGCCGTACCAGCGGGGGAACAGATACGCAGTATTTT. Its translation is CASRTSGGTDTQYF.

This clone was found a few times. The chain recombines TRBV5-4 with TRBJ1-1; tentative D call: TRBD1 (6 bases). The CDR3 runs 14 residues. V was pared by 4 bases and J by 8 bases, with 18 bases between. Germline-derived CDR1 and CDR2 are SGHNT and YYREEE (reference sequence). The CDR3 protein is CASSHDVNRVEAFF. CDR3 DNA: TGTGCCAGCAGCCATGACGTTAACAGGGTCGAAGCTTTCTTT.

CDR3 amino acids: CASRLAGTEIYGYTF. CDR3 coding DNA: TGTGCAAGTCGCTTAGCCGGGACAGAGATCTATGGCTACACCTTC. The chain is built from TRBV12-2 and TRBJ1-2; the table's D call, TRBD1, was not checked against the DNA. TRBV12-2 is classified as a pseudogene. There are 15 residues in the CDR3.

The DNA of the CDR3 is TGTGCCAGCAGCCCCCAGGGAAGGGGGGGCCATGAGCAGTTCTTC. This translates into CASSPQGRGGHEQFF. This chain joins TRBV9 and TRBJ2-1; tentatively, D is TRBD2 (7 bases). The germline gives CDR1 SGDLS, CDR2 YYNGEE. V was cut by 4 bases and J by 8 bases, with 19 bases left in between. This CDR3 comprises 15 residues.

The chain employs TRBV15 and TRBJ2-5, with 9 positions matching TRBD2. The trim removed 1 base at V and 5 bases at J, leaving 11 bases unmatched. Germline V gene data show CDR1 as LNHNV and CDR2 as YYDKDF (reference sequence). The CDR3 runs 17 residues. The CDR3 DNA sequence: TGTGCCACCAGCAGAGCTCTTTCTAGCGGGATTTCGGAGACCCAGTACTTC. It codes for CATSRALSSGISETQYF.

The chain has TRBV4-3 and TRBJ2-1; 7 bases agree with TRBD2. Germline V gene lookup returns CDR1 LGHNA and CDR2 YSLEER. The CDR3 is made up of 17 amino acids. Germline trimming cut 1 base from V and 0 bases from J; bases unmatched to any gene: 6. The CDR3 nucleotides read TGCGCCAGCAGCCAAGCCAATATAGCGGGCTCCTACAATGAGCAGTTCTTC. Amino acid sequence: CASSQANIAGSYNEQFF.

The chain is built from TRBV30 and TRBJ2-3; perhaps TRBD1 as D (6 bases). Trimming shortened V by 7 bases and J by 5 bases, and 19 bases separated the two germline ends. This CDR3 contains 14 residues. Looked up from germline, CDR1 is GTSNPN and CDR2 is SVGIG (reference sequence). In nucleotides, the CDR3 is TGTGCCTTCCAAACAACAGGGACGATAGATACGCAGTATTTT. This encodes CAFQTTGTIDTQYF.

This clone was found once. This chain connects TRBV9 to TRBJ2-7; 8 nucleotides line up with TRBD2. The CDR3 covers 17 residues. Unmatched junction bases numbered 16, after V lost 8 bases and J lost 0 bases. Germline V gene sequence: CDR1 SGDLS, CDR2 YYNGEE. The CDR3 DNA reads TGTGCCAGAAAACTTACTGACGGGAGGGCCATCTCCTACGAGCAGTACTTC. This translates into CARKLTDGRAISYEQYF. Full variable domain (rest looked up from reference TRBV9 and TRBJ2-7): DSGVTQTPKHLITATGQRVTLRCSPRSGDLSVYWYQQSLDQGLQFLIQYYNGEERAKGNILERFSAQQFPDLHSELNLSSLELGDSALYFCARKLTDGRAISYEQYFGPGTRLTVT.

CDR3 nucleotide sequence: TGTGCCAGCAGCGTAGAGGGGGTAGGAAACTATGGCTACACCTTC. Translated: CASSVEGVGNYGYTF. The chain links TRBV9 to TRBJ1-2; perhaps TRBD1 as D (6 bases). Per the germline V gene, CDR1 is SGDLS and CDR2 is YYNGEE. This CDR3 is built from 15 residues. V shed 0 bases and J shed 2 bases, with 11 bases lying between them.

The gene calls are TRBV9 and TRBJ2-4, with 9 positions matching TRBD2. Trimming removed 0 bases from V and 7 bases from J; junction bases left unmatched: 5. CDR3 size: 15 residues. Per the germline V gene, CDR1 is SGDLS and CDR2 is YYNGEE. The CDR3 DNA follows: TGTGCCAGCAGCGTAGGGGCGGGAGGGCCCAACATTCAGTACTTC. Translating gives CASSVGAGGPNIQYF.

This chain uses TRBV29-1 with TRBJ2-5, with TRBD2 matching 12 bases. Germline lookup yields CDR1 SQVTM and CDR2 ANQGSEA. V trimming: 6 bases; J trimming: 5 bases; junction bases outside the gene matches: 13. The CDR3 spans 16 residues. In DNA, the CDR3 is TGCAGCGTCAAACGGACTAGCGGGAACCCGGGGGAGACCCAGTACTTC. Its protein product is CSVKRTSGNPGETQYF. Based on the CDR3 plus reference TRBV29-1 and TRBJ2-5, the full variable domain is SAVISQKPSRDICQRGTSLTIQCQVDSQVTMMFWYRQQPGQSLTLIATANQGSEATYESGFVIDKFPISRPNLTFSTLTVSNMSPEDSSIYLCSVKRTSGNPGETQYFGPGTRLLVL.

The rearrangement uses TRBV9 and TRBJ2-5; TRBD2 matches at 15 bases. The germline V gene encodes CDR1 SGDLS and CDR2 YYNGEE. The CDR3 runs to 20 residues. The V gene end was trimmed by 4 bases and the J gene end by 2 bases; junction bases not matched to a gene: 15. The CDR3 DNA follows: TGTGCCAGCAGCAATCCGACCGGGACTAGCGGGAGGTGGGGGCAAGAGACCCAGTACTTC. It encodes CASSNPTGTSGRWGQETQYF.

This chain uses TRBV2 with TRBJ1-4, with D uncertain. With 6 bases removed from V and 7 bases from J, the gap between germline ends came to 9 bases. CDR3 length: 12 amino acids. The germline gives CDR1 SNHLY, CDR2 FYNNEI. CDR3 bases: TGTGCCAGCAGCGGGGAGGGTGAAAAACTGTTTTTT. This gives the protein CASSGEGEKLFF.

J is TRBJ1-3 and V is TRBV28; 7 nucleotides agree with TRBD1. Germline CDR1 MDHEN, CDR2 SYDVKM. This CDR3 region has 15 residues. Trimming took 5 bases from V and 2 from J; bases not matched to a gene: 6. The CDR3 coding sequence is TGTGCCAGCAGTCCGACAGGACAGGCTGGAAACACCATATATTTT. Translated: CASSPTGQAGNTIYF.

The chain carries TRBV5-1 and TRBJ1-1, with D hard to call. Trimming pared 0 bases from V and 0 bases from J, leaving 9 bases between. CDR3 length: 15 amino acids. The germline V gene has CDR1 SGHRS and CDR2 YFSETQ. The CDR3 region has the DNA TGCGCCAGCAGCTTGGCTGGCAGAATGAACACTGAAGCTTTCTTT. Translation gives CASSLAGRMNTEAFF.

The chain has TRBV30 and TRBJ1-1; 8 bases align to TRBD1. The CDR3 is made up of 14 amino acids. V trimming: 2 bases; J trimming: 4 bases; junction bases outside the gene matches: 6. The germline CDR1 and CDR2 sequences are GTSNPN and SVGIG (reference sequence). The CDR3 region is CAWSQGAGGTEAFF. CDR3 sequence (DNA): TGTGCCTGGAGTCAGGGGGCTGGCGGCACTGAAGCTTTCTTT.

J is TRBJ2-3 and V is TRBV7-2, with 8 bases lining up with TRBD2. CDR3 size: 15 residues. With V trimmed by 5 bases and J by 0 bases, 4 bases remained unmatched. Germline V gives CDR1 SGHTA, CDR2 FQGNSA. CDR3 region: CASSILAGSTDTQYF. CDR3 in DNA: TGTGCCAGCAGCATATTAGCGGGAAGCACAGATACGCAGTATTTT.

CDR3: CASSLRGRQGYETQYF. CDR3 nucleotides: TGTGCCAGCAGCTTAAGGGGCCGCCAGGGATACGAGACCCAGTACTTC. This chain connects TRBV7-9 to TRBJ2-5; the D gene is possibly TRBD1 (5 bases). V was trimmed by 2 bases and J by 5 bases, leaving 18 bases between them. The CDR3 is 16 amino acids. CDR1 and CDR2 from the germline V gene are SEHNR and FQNEAQ (reference sequence).

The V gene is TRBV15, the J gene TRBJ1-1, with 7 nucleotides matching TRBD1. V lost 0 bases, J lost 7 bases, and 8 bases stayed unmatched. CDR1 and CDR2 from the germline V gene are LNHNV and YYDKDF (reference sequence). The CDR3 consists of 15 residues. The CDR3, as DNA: TGTGCCACCAGCAGAGATTCACAGGGGTCGAGTGAAGCTTTCTTT. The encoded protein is CATSRDSQGSSEAFF.

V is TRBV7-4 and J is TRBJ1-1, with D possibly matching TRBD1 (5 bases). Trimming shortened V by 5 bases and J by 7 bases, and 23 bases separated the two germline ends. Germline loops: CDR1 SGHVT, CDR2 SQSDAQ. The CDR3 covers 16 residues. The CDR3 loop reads CASSLPHGALLDEAFF. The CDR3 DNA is TGTGCCAGCAGCCTACCTCATGGGGCGCTGCTCGATGAAGCTTTCTTT.